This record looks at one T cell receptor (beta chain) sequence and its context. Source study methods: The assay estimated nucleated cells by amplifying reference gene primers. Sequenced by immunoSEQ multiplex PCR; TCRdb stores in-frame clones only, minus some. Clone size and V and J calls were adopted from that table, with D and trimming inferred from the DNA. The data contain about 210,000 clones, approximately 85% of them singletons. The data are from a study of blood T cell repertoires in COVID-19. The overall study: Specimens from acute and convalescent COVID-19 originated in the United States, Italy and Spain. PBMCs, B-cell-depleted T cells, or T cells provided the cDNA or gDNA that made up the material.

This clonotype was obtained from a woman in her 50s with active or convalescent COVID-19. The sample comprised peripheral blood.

DNA for the CDR3: TGTGCCAGCAGTGATCGAATTTCCTCGGGCACTGAAGCTTTCTTT. This codes for CASSDRISSGTEAFF. This rearrangement joins TRBV6-1 to TRBJ1-1; no reliable D call. Germline lookup yields CDR1 MNHNS and CDR2 SASEGT. CDR3 length: 15 amino acids. V lost 3 bases to trimming and J lost 4 bases, with 15 bases between them.